This is a list of T cell receptor beta chains from one sample in a study of shared clonotypes between healthy human individuals. Clones were read by immunoSEQ multiplex PCR, and TCRdb kept only the in-frame ones, dropping some. This repertoire shows roughly 2 million clones, 95% found once; its top ten account for 0.1% to 0.15%. The sequencing sample was made of naive CD4+ T cells sorted from blood. The receptor source for this set is a man between 18 and 29 years old in good health. The CDR3 runs from the conserved cysteine through the conserved F or W.

TRBJ2-1,13,TRBV6-1,CASSGTATNEQFF
TRBJ1-3,15,TRBV7-9,CASSPSGTSGNTIYF
TRBJ1-2,10,TRBV7-2,CASSAYGYTF
TRBJ1-1,15,TRBV5-6,CASSIQQGINTEAFF
TRBJ2-3,15,TRBV6-1,CASSTTGIGIDTQYF
TRBJ2-2,15,TRBV2,CASNVGIANTGELFF
TRBJ2-1,12,TRBV5-1,CASSLDAGLKFF
TRBJ2-2,14,TRBV5-4,CASSLPENTGELFF
TRBJ2-7,15,TRBV4-3,CASSPSETVPGEQYF
TRBJ2-5,14,TRBV9,CASSAGLAEETQYF
TRBJ1-6,16,TRBV25-1,CASSDQTGGKNSPLHF
TRBJ2-1,13,TRBV27,CASRFDRYNEQFF
TRBJ2-7,14,TRBV7-3,CASSLDRVSGEQYF
TRBJ2-1,18,TRBV10-3,CAISGLAGGVSSYNEQFF
TRBJ1-2,13,TRBV7-8,CASSPDRGNGYTF
TRBJ2-7,15,TRBV7-8,CASSWQALFKYEQYF
TRBJ2-5,14,TRBV11-2,CASSSGLVWETQYF
TRBJ2-7,14,TRBV4-1,CASSQVVQSYEQYF
TRBJ2-7,16,TRBV6-5,CASSYSRAGASLEQYF
TRBJ2-4,15,TRBV6-6,CASSYLSVAKNIQYF
TRBJ2-7,15,TRBV5-4,CASSLGDRTSYEQYF
TRBJ2-7,11,TRBV20-1,CSVGQDHYEYF
TRBJ2-7,13,TRBV10-3,CAITEGLAGEQYF
TRBJ2-7,16,TRBV11-2,CASSLNYGQAYYEQYF
TRBJ2-1,14,TRBV4-3,CASSQDTGYNEQFF
TRBJ1-3,18,TRBV6-1,CASSGWTGPVPSGNTIYF
TRBJ1-5,12,TRBV10-3,CAISAGYQPQHF
TRBJ2-7,14,TRBV18,CASSAPGQAYEQYF
TRBJ1-5,13,TRBV10-1,CASRATANQPQHF
TRBJ2-1,13,TRBV7-9,CASSWGVADEQFF
TRBJ1-5,15,TRBV28,CASSLSQGRYQPQHF
TRBJ2-5,13,TRBV30,CAWSLGGRETQYF
TRBJ1-1,15,TRBV5-1,CASSPVGGKRTEAFF